This T cell receptor beta chain was documented in a study of T cell responses to AZD1222 COVID-19 vaccine. Study-level information: Timing groups of about 4 and about 12 weeks for second doses were pooled. Study-wide results and limits: White British ancestry dominated among donors, who included more females, and clonal diversity was possibly underestimated. An increase in Spike-specific TCR breadth and depth was observed after two AZD1222 doses. The number of AZD1222 recipients seropositive at baseline was only 5 to 7.

A word on this clone: Its antigen is not identified.

The CDR3 is 13 residues long. V was shortened by 4 bases and J by 8 bases, with 15 bases between the two germline ends. Germline lookup yields CDR1 SGHNT and CDR2 YYREEE (reference sequence). The method was immunoSEQ multiplex PCR; TCRdb's version includes in-frame clones alone and lacks a portion of them. The data show 150,000 or so clones, with approximately 94% seen just once and 1.5% to 2% held by the top ten. The sequenced sample was peripheral blood, obtained on day 0 of AZD1222 vaccination. The source is an adult in good health. The V and J genes are TRBV5-4 and TRBJ1-1, with D maybe TRBD1 (5 bases). The CDR3 loop is CASSPKGFSEAFF. The CDR3 bases are TGTGCCAGCAGCCCGAAGGGGTTCAGCGAAGCTTTCTTT.